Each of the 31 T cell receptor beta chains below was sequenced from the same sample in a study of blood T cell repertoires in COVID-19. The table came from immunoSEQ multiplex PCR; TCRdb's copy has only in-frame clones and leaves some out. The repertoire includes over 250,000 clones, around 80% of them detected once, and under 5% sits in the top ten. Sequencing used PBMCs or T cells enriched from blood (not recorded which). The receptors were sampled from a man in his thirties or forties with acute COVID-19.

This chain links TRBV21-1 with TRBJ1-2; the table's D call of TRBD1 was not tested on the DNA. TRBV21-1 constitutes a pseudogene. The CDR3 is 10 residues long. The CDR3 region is CASPRTAHAF. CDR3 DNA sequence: TGTGCCAGCCCCAGGACAGCGCATGCCTTC.

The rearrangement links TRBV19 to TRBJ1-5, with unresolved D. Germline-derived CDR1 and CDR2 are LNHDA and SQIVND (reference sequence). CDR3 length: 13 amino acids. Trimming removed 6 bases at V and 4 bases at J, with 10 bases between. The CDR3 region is CASSQLLNQPQHF. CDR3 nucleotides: TGTGCCAGTAGCCAACTACTTAATCAGCCCCAGCATTTT.

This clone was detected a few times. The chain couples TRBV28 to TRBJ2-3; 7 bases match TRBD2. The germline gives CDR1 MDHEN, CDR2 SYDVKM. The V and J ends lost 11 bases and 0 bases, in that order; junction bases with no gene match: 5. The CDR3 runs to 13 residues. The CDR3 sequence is CASGGLSTDTQYF. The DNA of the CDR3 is TGTGCCTCGGGGGGACTTAGCACAGATACGCAGTATTTT.

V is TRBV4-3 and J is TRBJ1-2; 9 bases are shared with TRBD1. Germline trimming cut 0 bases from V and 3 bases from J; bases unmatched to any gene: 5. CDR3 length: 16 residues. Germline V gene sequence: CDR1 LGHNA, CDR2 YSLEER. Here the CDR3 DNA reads TGCGCCAGCAGCCAAGATCGGACAGGGGAGTACTATGGCTACACCTTC. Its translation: CASSQDRTGEYYGYTF.

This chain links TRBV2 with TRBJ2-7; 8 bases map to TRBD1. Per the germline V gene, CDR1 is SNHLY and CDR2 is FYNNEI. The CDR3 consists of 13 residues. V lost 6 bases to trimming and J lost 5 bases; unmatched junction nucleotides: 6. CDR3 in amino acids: CASRETGAHEQYV. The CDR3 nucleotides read TGTGCCAGCAGGGAGACAGGGGCCCACGAGCAGTACGTC.

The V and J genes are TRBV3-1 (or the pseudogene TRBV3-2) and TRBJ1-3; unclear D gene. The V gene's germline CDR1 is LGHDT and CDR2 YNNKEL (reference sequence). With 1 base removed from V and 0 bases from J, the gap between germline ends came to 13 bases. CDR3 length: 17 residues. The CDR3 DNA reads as TGTGCCAGCAGCCAAGTACCAGGCACTTTCTCTGGAAACACCATATATTTT. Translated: CASSQVPGTFSGNTIYF.

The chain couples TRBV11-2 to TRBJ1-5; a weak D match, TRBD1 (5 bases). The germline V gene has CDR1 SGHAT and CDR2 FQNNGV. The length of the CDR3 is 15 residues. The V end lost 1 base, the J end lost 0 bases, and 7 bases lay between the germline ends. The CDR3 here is CASSLGGHSNQPQHF. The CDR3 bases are TGTGCCAGCAGCTTAGGGGGCCATAGCAATCAGCCCCAGCATTTT.

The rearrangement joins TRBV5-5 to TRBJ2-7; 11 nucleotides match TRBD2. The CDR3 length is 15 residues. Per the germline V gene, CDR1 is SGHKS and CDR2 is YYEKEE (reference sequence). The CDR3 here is CASRENRGLADERYV. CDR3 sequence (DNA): TGTGCCAGCAGAGAGAACAGGGGACTAGCGGACGAGCGGTACGTC.

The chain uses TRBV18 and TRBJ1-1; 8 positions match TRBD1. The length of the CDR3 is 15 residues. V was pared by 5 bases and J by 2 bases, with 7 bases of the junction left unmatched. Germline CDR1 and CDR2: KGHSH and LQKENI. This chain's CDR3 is CASSINRGDNTEAFF. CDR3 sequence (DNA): TGTGCCAGCTCAATCAACAGGGGGGACAACACTGAAGCTTTCTTT.

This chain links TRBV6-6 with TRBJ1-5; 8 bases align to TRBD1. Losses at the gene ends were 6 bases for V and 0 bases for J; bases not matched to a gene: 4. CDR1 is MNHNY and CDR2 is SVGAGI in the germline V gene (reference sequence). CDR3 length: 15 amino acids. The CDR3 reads CASRDRGNSNQPQHF. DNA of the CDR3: TGTGCCAGCAGAGACAGGGGAAATAGCAATCAGCCCCAGCATTTT.

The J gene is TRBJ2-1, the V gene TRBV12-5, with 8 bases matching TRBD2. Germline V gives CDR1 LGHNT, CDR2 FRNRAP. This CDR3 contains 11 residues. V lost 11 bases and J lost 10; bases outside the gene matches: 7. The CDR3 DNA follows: TGTGCTTGTGCTGTAGCGGGGGAGCAGTTCTTC. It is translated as CACAVAGEQFF.

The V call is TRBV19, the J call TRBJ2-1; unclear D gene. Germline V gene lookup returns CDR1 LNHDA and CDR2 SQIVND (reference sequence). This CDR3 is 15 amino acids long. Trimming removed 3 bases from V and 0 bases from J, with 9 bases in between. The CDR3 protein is CASSIRRSSYNEQFF. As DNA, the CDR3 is TGTGCCAGTAGTATCAGAAGAAGCTCCTACAATGAGCAGTTCTTC. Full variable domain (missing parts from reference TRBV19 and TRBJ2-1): DGGITQSPKYLFRKEGQNVTLSCEQNLNHDAMYWYRQDPGQGLRLIYYSQIVNDFQKGDIAEGYSVSREKKESFPLTVTSAQKNPTAFYLCASSIRRSSYNEQFFGPGTRLTVL.

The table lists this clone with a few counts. The CDR3 loop reads CASSPAGQGAYEQYV. The CDR3 DNA is TGCGCCAGCAGCCCGGCGGGACAGGGGGCCTACGAGCAGTACGTC. The chain is built from TRBV4-1 and TRBJ2-7, with 11 bases aligning to TRBD1. This CDR3 is built from 15 residues. The V and J ends lost 4 bases and 2 bases, in that order; junction bases with no gene match: 4. Germline values: CDR1 MGHRA, CDR2 YSYEKL.

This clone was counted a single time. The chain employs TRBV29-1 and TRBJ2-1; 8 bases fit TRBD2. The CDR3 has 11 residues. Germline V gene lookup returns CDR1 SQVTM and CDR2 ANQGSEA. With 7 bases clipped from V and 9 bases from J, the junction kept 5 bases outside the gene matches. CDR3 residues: CSAGGVLEQFF. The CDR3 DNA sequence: TGCAGCGCCGGGGGGGTTCTTGAGCAGTTCTTC.

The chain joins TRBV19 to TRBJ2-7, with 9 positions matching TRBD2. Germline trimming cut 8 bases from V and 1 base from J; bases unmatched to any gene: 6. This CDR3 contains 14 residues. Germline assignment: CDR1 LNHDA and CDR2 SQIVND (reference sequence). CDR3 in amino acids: CASLAGVGSYEQYV. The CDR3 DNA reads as TGTGCCAGTTTAGCGGGAGTTGGGTCCTACGAGCAGTACGTC.

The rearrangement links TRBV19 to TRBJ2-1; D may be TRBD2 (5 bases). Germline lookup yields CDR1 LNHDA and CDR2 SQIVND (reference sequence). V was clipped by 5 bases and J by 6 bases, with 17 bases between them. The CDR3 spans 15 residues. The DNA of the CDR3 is TGTGCCAGTAGTCCAACTAACACGGGAATCAATGAGCAGTTCTTC. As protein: CASSPTNTGINEQFF. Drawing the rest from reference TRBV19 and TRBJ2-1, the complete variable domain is DGGITQSPKYLFRKEGQNVTLSCEQNLNHDAMYWYRQDPGQGLRLIYYSQIVNDFQKGDIAEGYSVSREKKESFPLTVTSAQKNPTAFYLCASSPTNTGINEQFFGPGTRLTVL.

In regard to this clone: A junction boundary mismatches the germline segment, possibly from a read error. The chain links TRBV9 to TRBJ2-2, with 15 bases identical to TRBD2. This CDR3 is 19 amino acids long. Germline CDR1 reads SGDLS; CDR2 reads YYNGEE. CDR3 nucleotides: TGCGCCCGCAGCGGGGGGGGACTAGCGGGAGGCGCAAACACCGGGGAGCTGTTTTTT. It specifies CARSGGGLAGGANTGELFF.

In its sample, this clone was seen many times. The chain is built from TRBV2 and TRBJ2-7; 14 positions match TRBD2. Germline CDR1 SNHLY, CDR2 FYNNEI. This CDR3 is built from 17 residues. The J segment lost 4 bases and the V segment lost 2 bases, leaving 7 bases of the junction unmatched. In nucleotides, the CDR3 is TGTGCCAGCAGTGAACCTTCGGGACTAGCGGGGGAGTACGAGCAGTACGTC. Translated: CASSEPSGLAGEYEQYV.

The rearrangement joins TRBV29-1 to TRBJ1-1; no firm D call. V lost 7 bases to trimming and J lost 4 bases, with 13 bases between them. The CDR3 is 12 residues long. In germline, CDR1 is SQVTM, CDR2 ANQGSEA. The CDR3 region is CSGGARFTEAFF. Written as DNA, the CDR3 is TGCAGCGGGGGAGCCCGATTCACTGAAGCTTTCTTT.

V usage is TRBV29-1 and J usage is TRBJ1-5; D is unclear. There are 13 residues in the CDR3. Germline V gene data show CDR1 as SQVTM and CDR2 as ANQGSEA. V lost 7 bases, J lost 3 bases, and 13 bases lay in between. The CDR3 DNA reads TGCAGCGCGTTGGAGGGTTACAATCAGCCCCAGCATTTT. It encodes CSALEGYNQPQHF.

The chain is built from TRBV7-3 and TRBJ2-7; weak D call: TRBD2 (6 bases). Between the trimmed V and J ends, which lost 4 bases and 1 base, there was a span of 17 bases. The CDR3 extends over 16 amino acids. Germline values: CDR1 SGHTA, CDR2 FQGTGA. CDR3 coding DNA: TGTGCCAGCAGCTCCCCCGCGAGCGGGCCTTCCTACGAGCAGTACGTC. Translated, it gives CASSSPASGPSYEQYV.

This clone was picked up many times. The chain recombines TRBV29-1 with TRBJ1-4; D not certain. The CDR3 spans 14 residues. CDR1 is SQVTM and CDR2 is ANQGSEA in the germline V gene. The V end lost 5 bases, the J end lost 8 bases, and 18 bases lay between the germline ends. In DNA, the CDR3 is TGCAGCGTTTCCTTTCTTGGTCCGAGAGAAAAACTGTTTTTT. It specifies CSVSFLGPREKLFF.

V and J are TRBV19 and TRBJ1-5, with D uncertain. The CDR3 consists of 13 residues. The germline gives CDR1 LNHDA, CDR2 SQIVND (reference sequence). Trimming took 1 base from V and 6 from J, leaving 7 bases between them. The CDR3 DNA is TGTGCCAGTAGTATAGGGCTTCTTCAGCCCCAGCATTTT. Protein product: CASSIGLLQPQHF.

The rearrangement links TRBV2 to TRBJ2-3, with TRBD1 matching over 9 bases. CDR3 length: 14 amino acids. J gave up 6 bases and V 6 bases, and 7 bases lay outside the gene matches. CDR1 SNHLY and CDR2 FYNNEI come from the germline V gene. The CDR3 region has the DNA TGTGCCAGCAGAGTGGGACAGGGCATTGATACGCAGTATTTT. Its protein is CASRVGQGIDTQYF. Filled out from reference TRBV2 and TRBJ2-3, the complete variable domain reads EPEVTQTPSHQVTQMGQEVILRCVPISNHLYFYWYRQILGQKVEFLVSFYNNEISEKSEIFDDQFSVERPDGSNFTLKIRSTKLEDSAMYFCASRVGQGIDTQYFGPGTRLTVL.

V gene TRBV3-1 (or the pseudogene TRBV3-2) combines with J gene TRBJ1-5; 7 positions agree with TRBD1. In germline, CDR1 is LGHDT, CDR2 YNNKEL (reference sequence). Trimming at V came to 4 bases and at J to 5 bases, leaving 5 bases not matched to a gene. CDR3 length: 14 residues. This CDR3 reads CASSLGQAHQPQHF. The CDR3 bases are TGTGCCAGCAGCCTCGGACAGGCGCATCAGCCCCAGCATTTT.

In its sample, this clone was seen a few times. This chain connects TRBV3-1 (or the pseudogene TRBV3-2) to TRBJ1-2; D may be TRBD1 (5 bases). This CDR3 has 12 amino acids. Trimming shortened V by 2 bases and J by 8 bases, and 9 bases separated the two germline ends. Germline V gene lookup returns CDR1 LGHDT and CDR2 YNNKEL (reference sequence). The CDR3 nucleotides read TGTGCCAGCAGCCAAAGCAGGGAAGGCTACACCTTC. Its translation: CASSQSREGYTF.

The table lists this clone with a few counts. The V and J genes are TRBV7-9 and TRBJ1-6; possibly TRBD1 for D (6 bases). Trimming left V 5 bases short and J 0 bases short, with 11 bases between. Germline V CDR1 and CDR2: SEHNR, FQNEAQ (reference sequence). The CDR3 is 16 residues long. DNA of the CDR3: TGTGCCAGCAGCCCACAGGGCAGCTCCTATAATTCACCCCTCCACTTT. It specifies CASSPQGSSYNSPLHF.

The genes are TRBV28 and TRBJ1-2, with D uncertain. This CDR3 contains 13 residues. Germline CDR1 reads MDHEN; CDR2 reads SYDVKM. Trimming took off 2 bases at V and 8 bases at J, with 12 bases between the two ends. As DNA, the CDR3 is TGTGCCAGCAGTTTAAACCTCAGTTGGGGCTACACCTTC. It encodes CASSLNLSWGYTF.

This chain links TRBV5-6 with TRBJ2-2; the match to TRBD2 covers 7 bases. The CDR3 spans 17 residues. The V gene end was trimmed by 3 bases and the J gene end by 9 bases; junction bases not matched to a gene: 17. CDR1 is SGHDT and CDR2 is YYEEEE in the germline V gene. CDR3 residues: CASSSMGSGPSSRELFF. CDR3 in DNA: TGTGCCAGCAGCTCTATGGGTAGCGGGCCCTCCTCCAGGGAGCTGTTTTTT.

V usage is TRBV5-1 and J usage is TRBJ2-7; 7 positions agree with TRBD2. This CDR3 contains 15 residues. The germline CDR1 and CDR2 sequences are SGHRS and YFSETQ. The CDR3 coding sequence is TGTGCCAGCAGCCTGAGAAGCGGGGCGCCGGTTGGAGGGTACGTC. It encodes CASSLRSGAPVGGYV.

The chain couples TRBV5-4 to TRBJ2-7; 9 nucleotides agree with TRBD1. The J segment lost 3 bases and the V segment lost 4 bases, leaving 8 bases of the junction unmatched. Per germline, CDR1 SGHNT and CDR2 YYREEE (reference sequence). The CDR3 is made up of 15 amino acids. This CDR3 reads CASSPGTGSFYEQYV. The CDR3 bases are TGTGCCAGCAGCCCCGGGACAGGGAGTTTCTACGAGCAGTACGTC.